The clone carrying this TCR beta chain was seen a few times. The data belong to a study of human T cells and chemical hapten exposure. There are 12 residues in the CDR3. CDR1 MNHEY and CDR2 SVGAGI come from the germline V gene. V was trimmed by 11 bases and J by 2 bases, leaving 12 bases between them. TCRdb reprocessed the 5' RACE reads with MiXCR, giving one entry per CDR3 protein. Here the sample spans 95,000 to 120,000 distinct CDR3 sequences, 19% being singletons. Before extraction, the whole blood was not fractionated, and total RNA was taken from it. The source is a human donor in good health. The rearrangement uses TRBV6-5 and TRBJ1-1; the D is unclear. CDR3 in amino acids: CAAHGVNTEAFF. As DNA, the CDR3 is TGTGCCGCGCACGGGGTTAACACTGAAGCTTTCTTT.